Listed below are T cell receptor beta chains from one sample, sequenced in a study of early T cells in non-severe SARS-CoV-2 infection. MiXCR was run by TCRdb on the 5' RACE reads, yielding one entry per CDR3 protein. The sample comprises more than 60,000 distinct CDR3 sequences, under 9.5% of which are singletons, and 5.9% rests with the top ten. What was sequenced was whole blood. The receptors shown here come from an adult who was a healthcare worker with PCR-confirmed SARS-CoV-2 infection or an uninfected control (not recorded which). Each CDR3 is given with its conserved first and last residue. The order of the fields is CDR3 protein, CDR3 DNA, clone size, V gene, D gene, J gene. A D gene is named only where the DNA matches it firmly. The size field is filled for only some rows; it gives once, few, many or a size class.

cdr3_aa: CASSRGPLDTIYF
cdr3_nt: TGTGCCAGCAGCCGCGGGCCCTTAGACACCATATATTTT
clone_size: .
v_call: TRBV5-5
d_call: .
j_call: TRBJ1-3

cdr3_aa: CASSLADRAGELFF
cdr3_nt: TGTGCCAGCAGCTTGGCGGATCGGGCCGGGGAGCTGTTTTTT
clone_size: many
v_call: TRBV5-8
d_call: .
j_call: TRBJ2-2

cdr3_aa: CATSDFPTSGNNEQFF
cdr3_nt: TGTGCCACCAGTGATTTCCCTACTAGCGGGAACAATGAGCAGTTCTTC
clone_size: many
v_call: TRBV24-1
d_call: TRBD2
j_call: TRBJ2-1

cdr3_aa: CASSPFLTNTDTQYF
cdr3_nt: TGTGCCAGCTCACCATTCCTAACGAACACAGATACGCAGTATTTT
clone_size: .
v_call: TRBV18
d_call: .
j_call: TRBJ2-3

cdr3_aa: CASSPLAGEARIQYF
cdr3_nt: TGTGCCAGCAGTCCTCTAGCGGGAGAGGCTCGCATTCAGTACTTC
clone_size: .
v_call: TRBV12-3/TRBV12-4
d_call: TRBD2
j_call: TRBJ2-4

cdr3_aa: CASSTGTHYEQYF
cdr3_nt: TGTGCCAGCAGTACTGGGACACACTACGAGCAGTACTTC
clone_size: few
v_call: TRBV2
d_call: .
j_call: TRBJ2-7

cdr3_aa: CASSQGQGEVDEQFF
cdr3_nt: TGTGCCAGCAGCCAGGGACAGGGGGAAGTGGATGAGCAGTTCTTC
clone_size: .
v_call: TRBV3-1
d_call: TRBD1
j_call: TRBJ2-1

cdr3_aa: CASSTLQGQFF
cdr3_nt: TGTGCCAGCAGCACTCTCCAGGGGCAGTTCTTC
clone_size: many
v_call: TRBV2
d_call: .
j_call: TRBJ2-1

cdr3_aa: CASSGSGGAADTQYF
cdr3_nt: TGTGCCAGCAGCGGAAGCGGGGGGGCAGCAGATACGCAGTATTTT
clone_size: few
v_call: TRBV2
d_call: TRBD2
j_call: TRBJ2-3

cdr3_aa: CASSPGQGYGYTF
cdr3_nt: TGTGCCAGCAGTCCCGGACAGGGTTATGGCTACACCTTC
clone_size: many
v_call: TRBV7-9
d_call: TRBD1
j_call: TRBJ1-2

cdr3_aa: CSGKENPPLF
cdr3_nt: TGCAGCGGGAAAGAAAACCCCCCCCTCTTC
clone_size: .
v_call: TRBV20-1
d_call: .
j_call: TRBJ2-1

cdr3_aa: CASSRNVNEQFF
cdr3_nt: TGTGCCAGCTCTCGCAATGTCAATGAGCAGTTCTTC
clone_size: .
v_call: TRBV18
d_call: .
j_call: TRBJ2-1

cdr3_aa: CASSLDRGLIYNEQFF
cdr3_nt: TGCGCCAGCAGCTTGGATAGGGGGCTAATATACAATGAGCAGTTCTTC
clone_size: many
v_call: TRBV5-1
d_call: TRBD1
j_call: TRBJ2-1

cdr3_aa: CASSPRGGPGLAGHYNEQFF
cdr3_nt: TGTGCCAGCAGCCCACGTGGGGGTCCGGGACTAGCGGGTCACTACAATGAGCAGTTCTTC
clone_size: many
v_call: TRBV14
d_call: TRBD2
j_call: TRBJ2-1

cdr3_aa: CASTQLADTQYF
cdr3_nt: TGTGCCAGCACCCAACTAGCAGATACGCAGTATTTT
clone_size: many
v_call: TRBV6-1
d_call: .
j_call: TRBJ2-3

cdr3_aa: CASSEASEQYF
cdr3_nt: TGCGCCAGCAGTGAGGCCTCCGAGCAGTACTTC
clone_size: many
v_call: TRBV10-1
d_call: .
j_call: TRBJ2-7

cdr3_aa: CASSGDFRSTDTQYF
cdr3_nt: TGTGCCAGCAGTGGGGACTTTCGGAGCACAGATACGCAGTATTTT
clone_size: .
v_call: TRBV28
d_call: .
j_call: TRBJ2-3

cdr3_aa: CASSLQFSYEQYF
cdr3_nt: TGTGCCAGCAGCCTCCAATTTTCCTACGAGCAGTACTTC
clone_size: .
v_call: TRBV7-2
d_call: .
j_call: TRBJ2-7

cdr3_aa: CASSLGAAVEADTQYF
cdr3_nt: TGTGCCAGCAGCTTAGGGGCGGCCGTAGAGGCAGATACGCAGTATTTT
clone_size: many
v_call: TRBV7-6
d_call: .
j_call: TRBJ2-3

cdr3_aa: CASSFERGDEQYF
cdr3_nt: TGTGCCAGCAGCTTTGAAAGGGGTGACGAGCAGTACTTC
clone_size: few
v_call: TRBV11-1
d_call: .
j_call: TRBJ2-7

cdr3_aa: CATSLAVGYGYTF
cdr3_nt: TGTGCCACCAGCTTGGCGGTGGGCTATGGCTACACCTTC
clone_size: few
v_call: TRBV15
d_call: .
j_call: TRBJ1-2

cdr3_aa: CASRGDTDTQYF
cdr3_nt: TGTGCCAGCAGGGGGGACACAGATACGCAGTATTTT
clone_size: few
v_call: TRBV11-2
d_call: .
j_call: TRBJ2-3

cdr3_aa: CASSLSGGSTDTQYF
cdr3_nt: TGCGCCAGCAGCCTTTCGGGGGGGTCCACAGATACGCAGTATTTT
clone_size: few
v_call: TRBV4-1
d_call: TRBD2
j_call: TRBJ2-3

cdr3_aa: CASSLPGYSEQYF
cdr3_nt: TGTGCCAGCAGTTTGCCGGGGTATAGCGAGCAGTACTTC
clone_size: many
v_call: TRBV28
d_call: .
j_call: TRBJ2-7

cdr3_aa: CSARSTTINLNEQFF
cdr3_nt: TGCAGTGCTAGGTCGACTACCATCAATCTCAATGAGCAGTTCTTC
clone_size: .
v_call: TRBV20-1
d_call: .
j_call: TRBJ2-1

cdr3_aa: CASSLGAGKDYGYTF
cdr3_nt: TGTGCCAGCAGCTTGGGGGCAGGGAAGGACTATGGCTACACCTTC
clone_size: few
v_call: TRBV5-5
d_call: .
j_call: TRBJ1-2

cdr3_aa: CASSPHGVPPYNEQFF
cdr3_nt: TGTGCCAGCAGCCCCCATGGAGTGCCCCCGTACAATGAGCAGTTCTTC
clone_size: .
v_call: TRBV11-2
d_call: .
j_call: TRBJ2-1

cdr3_aa: CASSQDLISWTGGLGEQFF
cdr3_nt: TGTGCCAGCAGCCAAGATCTGATATCGTGGACAGGGGGCTTAGGGGAGCAGTTCTTC
clone_size: .
v_call: TRBV14
d_call: TRBD1
j_call: TRBJ2-1

cdr3_aa: CASSPEGSSYEQYF
cdr3_nt: TGTGCCAGCAGCCCTGAGGGGAGCTCCTACGAGCAGTACTTC
clone_size: many
v_call: TRBV14
d_call: .
j_call: TRBJ2-7

cdr3_aa: CASSAYNEQFF
cdr3_nt: TGTGCCAGCAGTGCCTACAATGAGCAGTTCTTC
clone_size: many
v_call: TRBV27
d_call: .
j_call: TRBJ2-1

cdr3_aa: CASRPQGVNNQPQHF
cdr3_nt: TGTGCCAGCAGGCCACAGGGGGTGAACAATCAGCCCCAGCATTTT
clone_size: many
v_call: TRBV7-9
d_call: TRBD1
j_call: TRBJ1-5

cdr3_aa: CASSPLRGANYGYTF
cdr3_nt: TGTGCCAGCAGCCCTCTCCGGGGGGCCAACTATGGCTACACCTTC
clone_size: few
v_call: TRBV3-1
d_call: .
j_call: TRBJ1-2

cdr3_aa: CASSPDSPAAFF
cdr3_nt: TGTGCCAGCAGTCCGGACAGCCCGGCGGCTTTCTTT
clone_size: many
v_call: TRBV2
d_call: .
j_call: TRBJ1-1

cdr3_aa: CASSQGLAGAGADTQYF
cdr3_nt: TGTGCCAGCAGCCAGGGACTAGCGGGAGCGGGCGCAGATACGCAGTATTTT
clone_size: few
v_call: TRBV7-6
d_call: TRBD2
j_call: TRBJ2-3

cdr3_aa: CSVATGNTIYF
cdr3_nt: TGCAGTGTTGCGACTGGAAACACCATATATTTT
clone_size: many
v_call: TRBV20-1
d_call: .
j_call: TRBJ1-3

cdr3_aa: CASSYRPALSTDTQYF
cdr3_nt: TGTGCCAGCTCCTATAGGCCGGCTCTGAGCACAGATACGCAGTATTTT
clone_size: many
v_call: TRBV18
d_call: .
j_call: TRBJ2-3

cdr3_aa: CSARLPTGASTDTQYF
cdr3_nt: TGCAGTGCTAGACTACCAACAGGGGCTAGCACAGATACGCAGTATTTT
clone_size: .
v_call: TRBV20-1
d_call: TRBD1
j_call: TRBJ2-3

cdr3_aa: CASSPGLAGALEETQYF
cdr3_nt: TGTGCCAGCAGCCCGGGACTAGCGGGAGCCCTGGAAGAGACCCAGTACTTC
clone_size: many
v_call: TRBV5-4
d_call: TRBD2
j_call: TRBJ2-5

cdr3_aa: CASLPGKLAGLNPRWEQYF
cdr3_nt: TGTGCCAGCCTACCTGGGAAGCTAGCGGGTCTAAACCCAAGGTGGGAGCAGTACTTC
clone_size: many
v_call: TRBV2
d_call: TRBD2
j_call: TRBJ2-7

cdr3_aa: CSVAPTKDTQYF
cdr3_nt: TGCAGCGTTGCCCCCACGAAAGATACGCAGTATTTT
clone_size: many
v_call: TRBV29-1
d_call: .
j_call: TRBJ2-3

cdr3_aa: CASSLSTGNTGELFF
cdr3_nt: TGTGCCAGCAGCTTGAGTACGGGGAACACCGGGGAGCTGTTTTTT
clone_size: .
v_call: TRBV5-4
d_call: .
j_call: TRBJ2-2

cdr3_aa: CASSLIAGGGMDTQYF
cdr3_nt: TGTGCCAGCAGCTTGATAGCGGGAGGGGGCATGGATACGCAGTATTTT
clone_size: .
v_call: TRBV7-2
d_call: TRBD2
j_call: TRBJ2-3

cdr3_aa: CASSPERVQYF
cdr3_nt: TGTGCCAGCAGCCCAGAAAGGGTCCAGTACTTC
clone_size: few
v_call: TRBV7-8
d_call: .
j_call: TRBJ2-5

cdr3_aa: CSAQGLAGVSVANEQFF
cdr3_nt: TGCAGTGCTCAGGGACTAGCGGGGGTGTCGGTTGCCAATGAGCAGTTCTTC
clone_size: many
v_call: TRBV20-1
d_call: TRBD2
j_call: TRBJ2-1

cdr3_aa: CASSLKAGPHEQYF
cdr3_nt: TGTGCCAGCAGCTTAAAGGCAGGGCCCCACGAGCAGTACTTC
clone_size: many
v_call: TRBV7-9
d_call: .
j_call: TRBJ2-7

cdr3_aa: CASSRTAYYEQYF
cdr3_nt: TGTGCCAGCAGCCGAACAGCGTACTACGAGCAGTACTTC
clone_size: .
v_call: TRBV11-2
d_call: .
j_call: TRBJ2-7

cdr3_aa: CASSPPFEGPGNTIYF
cdr3_nt: TGTGCCAGCTCACCACCCTTCGAGGGGCCTGGAAACACCATATATTTT
clone_size: many
v_call: TRBV18
d_call: .
j_call: TRBJ1-3

cdr3_aa: CATLPGQGASQPQHF
cdr3_nt: TGTGCCACCCTTCCCGGACAGGGGGCCTCTCAGCCCCAGCATTTT
clone_size: many
v_call: TRBV6-2/TRBV6-3
d_call: TRBD1
j_call: TRBJ1-5

cdr3_aa: CASSWGGESIPEAFF
cdr3_nt: TGTGCCAGCAGCTGGGGTGGGGAAAGCATCCCTGAAGCTTTCTTT
clone_size: .
v_call: TRBV7-2
d_call: .
j_call: TRBJ1-1

cdr3_aa: CASSPSSDRATGELFF
cdr3_nt: TGCGCCAGCAGCCCTTCCTCCGACAGGGCCACCGGGGAGCTGTTTTTT
clone_size: .
v_call: TRBV5-1
d_call: TRBD1
j_call: TRBJ2-2